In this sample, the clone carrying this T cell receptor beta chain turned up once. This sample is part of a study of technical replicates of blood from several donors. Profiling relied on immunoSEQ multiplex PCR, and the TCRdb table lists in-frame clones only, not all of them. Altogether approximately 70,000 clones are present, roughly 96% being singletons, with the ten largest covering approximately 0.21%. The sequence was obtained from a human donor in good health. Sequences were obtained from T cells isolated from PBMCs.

The CDR3 spells CASSLAAGRGHGDTQYF. CDR3 sequence (DNA): TGTGCCAGCAGCTTAGCTGCCGGCAGGGGGCATGGAGATACGCAGTATTTT. The chain links TRBV11-2 to TRBJ2-3; TRBD1 matches 8 bases. The CDR3 runs 17 residues. Germline assignment: CDR1 SGHAT and CDR2 FQNNGV. The J segment lost 5 bases and the V segment lost 1 base, leaving 11 bases of the junction unmatched.